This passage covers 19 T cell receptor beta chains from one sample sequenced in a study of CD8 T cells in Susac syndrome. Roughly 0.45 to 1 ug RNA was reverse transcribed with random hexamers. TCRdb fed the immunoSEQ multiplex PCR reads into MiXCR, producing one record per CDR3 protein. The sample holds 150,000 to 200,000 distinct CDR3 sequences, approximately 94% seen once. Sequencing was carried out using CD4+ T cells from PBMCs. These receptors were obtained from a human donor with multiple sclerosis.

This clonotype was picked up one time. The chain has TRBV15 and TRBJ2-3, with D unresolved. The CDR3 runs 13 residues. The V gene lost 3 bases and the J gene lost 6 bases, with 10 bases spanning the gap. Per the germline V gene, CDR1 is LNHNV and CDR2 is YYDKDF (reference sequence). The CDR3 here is CATSSGVIDTQYF. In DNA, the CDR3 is TGTGCCACCAGCAGTGGAGTGATCGATACGCAGTATTTT.

CDR3 protein: CSAPPTDLNTGELFF. The CDR3 coding sequence is TGCAGTGCTCCCCCGACGGATTTGAACACCGGGGAGCTGTTTTTT. The rearrangement uses TRBV20-1 and TRBJ2-2, with D uncertain. V lost 5 bases to trimming and J lost 1 base, with 14 bases between them. The CDR3 loop spans 15 amino acids. Per the germline V gene, CDR1 is DFQATT and CDR2 is SNEGSKA (reference sequence).

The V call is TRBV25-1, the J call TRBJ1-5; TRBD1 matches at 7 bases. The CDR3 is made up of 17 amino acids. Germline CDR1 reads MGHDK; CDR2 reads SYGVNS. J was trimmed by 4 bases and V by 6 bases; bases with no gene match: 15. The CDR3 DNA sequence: TGTGCCAGCAGCCCGAATTCGGGACAGACGCTGAATCAGCCCCAGCATTTT. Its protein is CASSPNSGQTLNQPQHF.

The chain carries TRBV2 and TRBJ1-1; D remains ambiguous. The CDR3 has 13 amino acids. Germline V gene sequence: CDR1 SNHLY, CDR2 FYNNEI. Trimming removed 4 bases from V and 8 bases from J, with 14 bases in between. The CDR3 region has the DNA TGTGCCAGCAGTGGCGTCGGATATTCGGAAGCTTTCTTT. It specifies CASSGVGYSEAFF.

Here the CDR3 DNA reads TGTGCCACCAGACAGTCGGGCACAGATACGCAGTATTTT. This encodes CATRQSGTDTQYF. The chain recombines TRBV24-1 with TRBJ2-3; no clear D gene. Germline lookup yields CDR1 KGHDR and CDR2 SFDVKD. The CDR3 runs 13 residues. V lost 7 bases to trimming and J lost 1 base, with 8 bases between them.

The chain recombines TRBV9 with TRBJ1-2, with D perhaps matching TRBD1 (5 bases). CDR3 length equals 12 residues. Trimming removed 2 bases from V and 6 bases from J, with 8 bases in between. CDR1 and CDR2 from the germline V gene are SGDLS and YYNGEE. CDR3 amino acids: CASSVDSNGYTF. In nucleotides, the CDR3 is TGTGCCAGCAGCGTCGACAGCAATGGCTACACCTTC.

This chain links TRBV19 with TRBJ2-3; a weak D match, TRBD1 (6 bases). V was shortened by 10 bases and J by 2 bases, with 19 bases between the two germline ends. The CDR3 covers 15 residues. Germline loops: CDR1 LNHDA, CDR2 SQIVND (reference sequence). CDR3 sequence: CATSGTLTSTDTQYF. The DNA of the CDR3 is TGTGCCACTTCCGGGACATTGACTTCCACAGATACGCAGTATTTT.

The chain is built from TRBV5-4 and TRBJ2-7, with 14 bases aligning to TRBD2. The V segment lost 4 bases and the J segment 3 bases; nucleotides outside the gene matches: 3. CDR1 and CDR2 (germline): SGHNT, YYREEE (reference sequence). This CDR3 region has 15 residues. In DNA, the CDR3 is TGTGCCAGCAGCCCGGGACTAGCGGGAGACTACGAGCAGTACTTC. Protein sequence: CASSPGLAGDYEQYF.

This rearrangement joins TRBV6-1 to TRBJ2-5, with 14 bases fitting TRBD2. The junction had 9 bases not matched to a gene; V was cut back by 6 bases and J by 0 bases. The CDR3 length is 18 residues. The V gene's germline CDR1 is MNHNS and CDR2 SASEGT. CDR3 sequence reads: CASSSLGLAGEYQETQYF. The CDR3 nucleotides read TGTGCCAGCAGCTCCCTGGGACTAGCGGGGGAGTACCAAGAGACCCAGTACTTC.

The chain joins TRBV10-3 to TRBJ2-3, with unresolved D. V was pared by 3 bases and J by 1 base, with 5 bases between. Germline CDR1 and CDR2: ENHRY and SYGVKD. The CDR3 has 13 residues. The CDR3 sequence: CAISDGGTDTQYF. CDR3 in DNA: TGTGCCATCAGTGATGGGGGCACAGATACGCAGTATTTT.

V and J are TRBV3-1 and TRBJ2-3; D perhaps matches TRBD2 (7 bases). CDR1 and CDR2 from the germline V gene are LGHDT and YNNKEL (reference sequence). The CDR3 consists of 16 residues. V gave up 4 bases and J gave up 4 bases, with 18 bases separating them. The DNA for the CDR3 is TGTGCCAGCAGCCGCCTTCGGGGGGCGGGCGCAGATACGCAGTATTTT. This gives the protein CASSRLRGAGADTQYF.

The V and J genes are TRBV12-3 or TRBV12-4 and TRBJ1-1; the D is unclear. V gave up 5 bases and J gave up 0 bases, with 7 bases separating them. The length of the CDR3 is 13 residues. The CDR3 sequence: CASSPSLNTEAFF. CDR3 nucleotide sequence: TGTGCCAGCAGTCCCTCCCTGAACACTGAAGCTTTCTTT.

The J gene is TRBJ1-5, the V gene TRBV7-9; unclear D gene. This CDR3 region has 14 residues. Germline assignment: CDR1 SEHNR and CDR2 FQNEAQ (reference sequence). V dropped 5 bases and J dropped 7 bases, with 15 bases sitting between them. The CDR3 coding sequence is TGTGCCAGCAGCCCAGGTGCGGCGGAACAGCCCCAGCATTTT. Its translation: CASSPGAAEQPQHF.

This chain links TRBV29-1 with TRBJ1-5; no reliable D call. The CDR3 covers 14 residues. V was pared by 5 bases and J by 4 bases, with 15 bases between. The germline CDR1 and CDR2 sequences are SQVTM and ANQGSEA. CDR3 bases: TGCAGCGTTAAGACACTTGGTCTGAATCAGCCCCAGCATTTT. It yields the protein CSVKTLGLNQPQHF.

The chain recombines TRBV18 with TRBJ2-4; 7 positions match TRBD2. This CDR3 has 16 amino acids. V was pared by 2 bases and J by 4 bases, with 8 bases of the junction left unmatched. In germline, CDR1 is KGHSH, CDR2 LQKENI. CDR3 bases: TGTGCCAGCTCACCAACGTCCTCGGGACTAAAAAACATTCAGTACTTC. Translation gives CASSPTSSGLKNIQYF.

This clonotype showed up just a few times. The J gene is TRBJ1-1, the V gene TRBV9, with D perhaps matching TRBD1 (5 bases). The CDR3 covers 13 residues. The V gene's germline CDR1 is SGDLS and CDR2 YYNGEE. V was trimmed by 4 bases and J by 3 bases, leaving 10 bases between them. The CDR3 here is CASSFGGDTEAFF. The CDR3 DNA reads TGTGCCAGCAGCTTCGGGGGGGACACTGAAGCTTTCTTT.

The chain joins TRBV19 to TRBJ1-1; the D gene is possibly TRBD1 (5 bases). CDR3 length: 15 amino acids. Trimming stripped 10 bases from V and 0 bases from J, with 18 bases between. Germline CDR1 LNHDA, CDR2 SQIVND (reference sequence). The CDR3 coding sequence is TGTGCCACCTCTCCAGGGAACCCCATGAACACTGAAGCTTTCTTT. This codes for CATSPGNPMNTEAFF. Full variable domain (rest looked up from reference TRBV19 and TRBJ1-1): DGGITQSPKYLFRKEGQNVTLSCEQNLNHDAMYWYRQDPGQGLRLIYYSQIVNDFQKGDIAEGYSVSREKKESFPLTVTSAQKNPTAFYLCATSPGNPMNTEAFFGQGTRLTVV.

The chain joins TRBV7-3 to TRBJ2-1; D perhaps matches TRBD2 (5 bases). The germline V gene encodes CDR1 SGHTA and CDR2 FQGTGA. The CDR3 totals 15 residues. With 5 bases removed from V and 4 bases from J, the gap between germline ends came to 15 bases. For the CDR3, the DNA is TGTGCCAGCAGCGTATCCTCGGGGAGATACAATGAGCAGTTCTTC. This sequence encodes CASSVSSGRYNEQFF.

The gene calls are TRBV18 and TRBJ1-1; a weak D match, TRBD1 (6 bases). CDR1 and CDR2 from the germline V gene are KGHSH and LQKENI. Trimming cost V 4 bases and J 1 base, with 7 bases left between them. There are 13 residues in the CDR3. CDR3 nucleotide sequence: TGTGCCAGCTCACTGGGACAGAACACTGAAGCTTTCTTT. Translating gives CASSLGQNTEAFF.